These T cell receptor beta chains were read from a single sample in a study of T cell responses to AZD1222 COVID-19 vaccine. The assay was immunoSEQ multiplex PCR, and TCRdb's table has in-frame clones only and misses some. The sample shows about 130,000 clones, 92% of them seen only once. The sample in question was peripheral blood, obtained 28 days after the second AZD1222 dose. The receptors were gathered from an adult who received the AZD1222 COVID-19 vaccine. CDR3s include the opening cysteine and the closing phenylalanine or tryptophan. The order of the fields is J gene, D gene, V gene, clone size, CDR3 protein, CDR3 DNA. The D gene is left open where the match is weak. Clone size, where shown, is once, few, many, or a class for clones that have expanded.

>TRBJ2-7|.|TRBV18|.
CASSPPGPGGEQYF
TGTGCCAGCTCACCTCCGGGCCCCGGCGGCGAGCAGTACTTC
>TRBJ1-1|.|TRBV5-1|.
CASTNKGGSPEAFF
TGCGCCAGCACCAACAAGGGTGGGTCCCCTGAAGCTTTCTTT
>TRBJ2-1|TRBD2|TRBV19|.
CASSSGGREYNEQFF
TGTGCCAGTAGTTCCGGCGGGAGGGAATACAATGAGCAGTTCTTC
>TRBJ1-2|.|TRBV28|.
CASSGGRRGLTNYGYTF
TGTGCCAGCAGTGGAGGGAGGAGGGGACTCACTAACTATGGCTACACCTTC
>TRBJ2-7|.|TRBV6-5|.
CASSYSRQSSYEQYF
TGTGCCAGCAGTTACTCGAGACAGAGCTCCTACGAGCAGTACTTC
>TRBJ2-7|.|TRBV18|.
CASSHGPYEQYF
TGTGCCAGCTCACACGGACCGTACGAGCAGTACTTC
>TRBJ1-2|TRBD1|TRBV19|few
CASSMDTIKGGLGYTF
TGTGCCAGTAGTATGGATACGATCAAAGGGGGCCTTGGCTACACCTTC
>TRBJ1-5|.|TRBV24-1|.
CATSAGSNSNQPQHF
TGTGCCACCAGTGCCGGGAGCAATAGCAATCAGCCCCAGCATTTT
>TRBJ2-7|TRBD1|TRBV7-9|.
CASSFAGGGYEQYF
TGTGCCAGCAGCTTTGCAGGGGGCGGCTACGAGCAGTACTTC
>TRBJ1-5|TRBD1|TRBV4-1|.
CASSQGQGGQPQHF
TGCGCCAGCAGCCAAGGACAGGGTGGTCAGCCCCAGCATTTT
>TRBJ2-2|.|TRBV5-1|.
CASSLPPTGELFF
TGCGCCAGCAGCTTGCCCCCTACCGGGGAGCTGTTTTTT
>TRBJ2-7|.|TRBV21-1|.
CASSNTASHEQYF
TGTGCCAGCAGCAACACAGCGTCCCACGAGCAGTACTTC
>TRBJ1-2|.|TRBV10-3|.
CAISEGENPYGYTF
TGTGCCATCAGTGAGGGAGAGAACCCCTATGGCTACACCTTC
>TRBJ2-1|TRBD2|TRBV2|.
CASSWLAGNNEQFF
TGTGCCAGCAGCTGGCTAGCGGGTAACAATGAGCAGTTCTTC
>TRBJ1-2|.|TRBV14|.
CASSPGGWYGYTF
TGTGCCAGCAGCCCCGGGGGCTGGTATGGCTACACCTTC
>TRBJ2-5|.|TRBV28|.
CASSSLHSGTFQETQYF
TGTGCCAGCAGCTCGCTTCACTCCGGGACATTTCAAGAGACCCAGTACTTC
>TRBJ1-5|.|TRBV28|.
CASSINQPQHF
TGTGCCAGCAGCATTAATCAGCCCCAGCATTTT
>TRBJ2-1|.|TRBV28|.
CASRVQSNEQFF
TGTGCCAGCAGGGTACAGAGCAATGAGCAGTTCTTC